The TCR beta chain under discussion was sequenced for a study of CD8+ T cells in alopecia areata. About the research overall: The drug, oral tofacitinib, was given to treated patients at 5 to 10 mg twice daily.

Sequencing used cDNA as its template, made by extracting RNA and reverse transcribing it. Sequencing was performed with immunoSEQ multiplex PCR; in TCRdb, only in-frame clones are kept and a portion is missing. The sample has 140,000 to 150,000 clones; 40% to 55% are singletons. Germline V gene lookup returns CDR1 LGHNA and CDR2 YNFKEQ. Deletions cut 4 bases from V and 5 bases from J, with 9 bases between. This CDR3 contains 13 residues. This clone has just a few counts. Its antigen remains unidentified. From alopecia areata patients, lesional scalp punch biopsies and peripheral blood were collected. Overall study findings and caveats: Especially in alopecia totalis/universalis, lesional scalp showed greater clonality than normal scalp did.

The sample was CD4+ T cells sorted from blood, taken at week 0. This rearrangement joins TRBV4-2 to TRBJ2-1; the D call may be TRBD1 or TRBD2 (5 bases each). This clonotype was obtained from a human donor with alopecia areata. Here the CDR3 reads CASSLGTNNEQFF. CDR3 sequence (DNA): TGTGCCAGCAGCCTAGGGACCAACAATGAGCAGTTCTTC.